Listed here is a single TCR beta chain. The record originates from a study of control samples from healthy donors and cancer patients. Repertoires were generated with immunoSEQ multiplex PCR, while TCRdb's copy carries only in-frame clones and drops some. Of some 130,000 clones in the sample, 75% to 95% are singletons; the top ten hold around 2.5%. Trimming took off 6 bases at V and 0 bases at J, with 12 bases between the two ends. This CDR3 is 15 amino acids long. From germline, CDR1 is MNHEY and CDR2 SVGAGI. This clonotype was obtained from a man aged 40-55 years in good health. The sample was blood. The chain is built from TRBV6-5 and TRBJ2-1, with D unresolved. The CDR3 here is CASSPETSSYNEQFF. The CDR3 DNA reads TGTGCCAGCAGCCCCGAGACGAGCTCCTACAATGAGCAGTTCTTC.